This TCR beta chain was identified in a study of T cell responses to AZD1222 COVID-19 vaccine. Study observations and caveats: Most donors were white British and more were female, and clonal diversity was possibly underestimated. Spike-wide coverage was observed for vaccine-associated CD4 TCRs, with dominant responses at 160-218 and 743-854.

Of note for this clone: Its antigen is not known.

The length of the CDR3 is 16 residues. Germline assignment: CDR1 LNHDA and CDR2 SQIVND (reference sequence). V lost 4 bases, J lost 0 bases, and 15 bases lay in between. Generated by immunoSEQ multiplex PCR, the TCRdb table keeps only in-frame clones and is missing some. The data hold around 170,000 clones, with more than 75% observed a single time. The sample in question was peripheral blood, obtained on day 0 of AZD1222 vaccination. The sequence was collected from an adult in good health. V usage is TRBV19 and J usage is TRBJ1-1; D remains ambiguous. The CDR3 spells CASSSRGLRMNTEAFF. The CDR3 DNA reads as TGTGCCAGTAGTAGTAGAGGACTACGGATGAACACTGAAGCTTTCTTT.